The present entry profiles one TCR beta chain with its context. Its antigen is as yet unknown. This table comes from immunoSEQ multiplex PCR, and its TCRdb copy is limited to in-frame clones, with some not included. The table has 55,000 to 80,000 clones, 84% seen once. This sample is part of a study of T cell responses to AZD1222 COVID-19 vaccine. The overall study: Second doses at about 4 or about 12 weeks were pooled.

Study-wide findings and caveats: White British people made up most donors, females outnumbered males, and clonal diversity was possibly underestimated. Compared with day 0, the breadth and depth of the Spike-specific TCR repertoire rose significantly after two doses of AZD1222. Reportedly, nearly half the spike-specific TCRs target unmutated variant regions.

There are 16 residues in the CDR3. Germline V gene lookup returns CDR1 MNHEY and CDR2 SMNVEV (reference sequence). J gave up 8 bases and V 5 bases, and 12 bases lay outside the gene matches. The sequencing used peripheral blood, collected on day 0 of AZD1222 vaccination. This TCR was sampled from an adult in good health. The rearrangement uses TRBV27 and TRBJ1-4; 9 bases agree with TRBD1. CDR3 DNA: TGTGCCAGCAGTGAGTACAGGGGGCTCTCAGGGGAAAAACTGTTTTTT. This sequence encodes CASSEYRGLSGEKLFF.